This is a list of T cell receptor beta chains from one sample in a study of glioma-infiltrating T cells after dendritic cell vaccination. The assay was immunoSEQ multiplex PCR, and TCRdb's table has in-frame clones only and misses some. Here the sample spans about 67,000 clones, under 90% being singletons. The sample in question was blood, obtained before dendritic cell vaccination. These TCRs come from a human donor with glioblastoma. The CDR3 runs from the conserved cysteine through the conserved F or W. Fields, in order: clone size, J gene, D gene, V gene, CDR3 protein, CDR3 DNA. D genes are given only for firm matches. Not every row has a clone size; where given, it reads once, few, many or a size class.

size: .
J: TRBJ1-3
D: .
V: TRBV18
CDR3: CASSPGTPFGSGNTIYF
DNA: TGTGCCAGCTCACCAGGGACCCCCTTCGGGAGTGGAAACACCATATATTTT

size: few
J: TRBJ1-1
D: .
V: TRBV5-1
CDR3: CASSLFVSRNTEAFF
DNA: TGCGCCAGCAGCTTGTTCGTTTCTAGGAACACTGAAGCTTTCTTT

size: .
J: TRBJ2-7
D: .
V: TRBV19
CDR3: CATSNTGYEQYF
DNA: TGTGCCACCTCCAACACAGGCTACGAGCAGTACTTC

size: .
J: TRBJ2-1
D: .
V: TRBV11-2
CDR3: CASSLVSREQFF
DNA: TGTGCCAGCAGCTTAGTATCGCGTGAGCAGTTCTTC

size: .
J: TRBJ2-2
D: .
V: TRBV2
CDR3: CARKHRRNTGELFF
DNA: TGTGCCAGAAAGCACAGGCGAAACACCGGGGAGCTGTTTTTT

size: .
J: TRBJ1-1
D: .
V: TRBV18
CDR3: CASSVGGRDEAFF
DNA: TGTGCCAGCTCAGTAGGGGGTCGGGATGAAGCTTTCTTT

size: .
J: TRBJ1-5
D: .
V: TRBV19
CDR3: CASSISGEGNQPQHF
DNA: TGTGCCAGTAGTATATCCGGGGAGGGCAATCAGCCCCAGCATTTT

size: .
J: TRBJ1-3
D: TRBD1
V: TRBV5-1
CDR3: CASSLDRGDSGNTIYF
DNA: TGCGCCAGCAGCTTGGACAGGGGGGACTCTGGAAACACCATATATTTT

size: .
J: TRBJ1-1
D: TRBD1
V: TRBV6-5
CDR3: CASSDRGGKAFF
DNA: TGTGCCAGCAGTGACAGGGGCGGGAAAGCTTTCTTT

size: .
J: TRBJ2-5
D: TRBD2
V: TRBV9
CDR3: CASSVDGGAKETQYF
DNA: TGTGCCAGCAGCGTAGACGGGGGGGCCAAGGAGACCCAGTACTTC

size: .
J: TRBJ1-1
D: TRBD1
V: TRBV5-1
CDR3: CASSSADRGRVATEAFF
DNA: TGCGCCAGCAGCTCGGCGGACAGGGGGCGGGTGGCGACTGAAGCTTTCTTT

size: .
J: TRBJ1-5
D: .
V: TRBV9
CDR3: CASSVTGDNQPQHF
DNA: TGTGCCAGCAGCGTAACAGGCGACAATCAGCCCCAGCATTTT

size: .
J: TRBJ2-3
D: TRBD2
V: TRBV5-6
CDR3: CASSSGGMSTDTQYF
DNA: TGTGCCAGCAGTAGCGGGGGGATGAGCACAGATACGCAGTATTTT

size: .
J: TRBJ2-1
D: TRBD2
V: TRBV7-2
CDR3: CASSLETSGSYNEQFF
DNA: TGTGCCAGCAGCTTAGAGACTAGCGGCTCCTACAATGAGCAGTTCTTC

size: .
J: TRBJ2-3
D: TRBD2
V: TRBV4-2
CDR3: CASSPLAESTDTQYF
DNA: TGTGCCAGCAGCCCACTAGCGGAAAGCACAGATACGCAGTATTTT

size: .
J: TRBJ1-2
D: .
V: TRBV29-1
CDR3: CSDTGGVGYTF
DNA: TGCAGCGATACTGGCGGGGTAGGCTACACCTTC

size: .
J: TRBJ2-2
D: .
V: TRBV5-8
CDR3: CASSRGLKATGELFF
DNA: TGTGCCAGCAGCAGGGGCCTTAAGGCCACCGGGGAGCTGTTTTTT

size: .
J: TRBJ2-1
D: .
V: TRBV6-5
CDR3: CASSFSGTMGRNEQFF
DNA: TGTGCCAGCAGTTTTTCGGGGACAATGGGTAGGAATGAGCAGTTCTTC

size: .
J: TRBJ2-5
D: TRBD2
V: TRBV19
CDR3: CASSILTGGLKTQYF
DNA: TGTGCCAGTAGTATCTTGACGGGGGGGCTTAAGACCCAGTACTTC

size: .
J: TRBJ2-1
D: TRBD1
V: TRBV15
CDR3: CATSRSLLSGQGYNEQFF
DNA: TGTGCCACCAGCAGATCTTTACTTTCGGGACAGGGATACAATGAGCAGTTCTTC

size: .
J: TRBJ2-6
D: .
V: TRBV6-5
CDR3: CASSLLGTGANVLTF
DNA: TGTGCCAGCAGTCTCCTCGGGACTGGGGCCAACGTCCTGACTTTC